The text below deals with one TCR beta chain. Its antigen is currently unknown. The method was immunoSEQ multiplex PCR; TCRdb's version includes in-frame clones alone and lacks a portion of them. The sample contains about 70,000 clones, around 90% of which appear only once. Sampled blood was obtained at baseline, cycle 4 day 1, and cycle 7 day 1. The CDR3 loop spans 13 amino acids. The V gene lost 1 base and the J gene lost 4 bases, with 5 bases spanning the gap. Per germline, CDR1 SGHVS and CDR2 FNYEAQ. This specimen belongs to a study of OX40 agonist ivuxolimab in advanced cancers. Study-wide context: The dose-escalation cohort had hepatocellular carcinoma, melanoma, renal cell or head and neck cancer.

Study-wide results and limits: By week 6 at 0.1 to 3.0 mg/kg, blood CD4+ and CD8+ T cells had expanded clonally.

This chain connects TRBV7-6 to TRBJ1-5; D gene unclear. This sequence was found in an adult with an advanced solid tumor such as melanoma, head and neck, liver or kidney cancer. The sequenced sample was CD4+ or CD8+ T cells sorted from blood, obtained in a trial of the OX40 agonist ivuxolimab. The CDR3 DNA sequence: TGTGCCAGCAGCTTAGAAGAAAATCAGCCCCAGCATTTT. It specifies CASSLEENQPQHF.